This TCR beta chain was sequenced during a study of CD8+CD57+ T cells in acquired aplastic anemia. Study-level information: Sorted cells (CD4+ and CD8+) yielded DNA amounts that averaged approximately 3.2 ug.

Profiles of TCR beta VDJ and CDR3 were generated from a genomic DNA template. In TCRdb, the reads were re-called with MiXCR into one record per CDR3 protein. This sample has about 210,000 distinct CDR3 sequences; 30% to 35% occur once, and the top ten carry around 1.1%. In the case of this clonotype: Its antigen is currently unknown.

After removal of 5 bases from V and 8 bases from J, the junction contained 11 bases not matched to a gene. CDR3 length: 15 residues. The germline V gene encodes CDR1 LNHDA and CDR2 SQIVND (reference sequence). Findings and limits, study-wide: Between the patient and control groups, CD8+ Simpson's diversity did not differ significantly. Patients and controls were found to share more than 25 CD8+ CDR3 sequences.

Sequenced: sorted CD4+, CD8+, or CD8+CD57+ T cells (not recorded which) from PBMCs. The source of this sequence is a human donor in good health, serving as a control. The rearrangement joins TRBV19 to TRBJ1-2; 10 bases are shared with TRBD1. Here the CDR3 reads CASSSDRGRDGGYTF. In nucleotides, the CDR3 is TGTGCCAGTAGTTCCGACAGGGGGCGGGACGGGGGCTACACCTTC.